This T cell receptor beta chain is from a study of molecular identifiers for immune sequencing clone quantification. Study results and limitations: Clones exceeding 20 RNA copies carried over 98% of effector molecules but under 1% of naive-cell molecules.

This CDR3 has 13 amino acids. CDR1 and CDR2 (germline): LNHNV, YYDKDF (reference sequence). The V end was cut by 5 bases, the J end by 1 base, with 8 bases between. This clonotype was seen only a few times. Its antigen is not identified. TCRdb independently ran MiXCR on the PCR reads; one entry per CDR3 protein. The data show about 640,000 distinct CDR3 sequences, with about 20% seen just once and roughly 0.85% held by the top ten. The source of this sequence is a human donor in good health. Some libraries in this study had Jurkat cell RNA spiked in. This rearrangement joins TRBV15 to TRBJ1-1; no reliable D call. The sample was naive CD8+ T cells from blood, with Jurkat cell RNA spiked in. Subset of the sample: FACS-sorted CD8+CD4-CCR7+CD45RA+ naive T cells. CDR3 bases: TGTGCCACCAGCCCCGCCAAGAACACTGAAGCTTTCTTT. Its protein product is CATSPAKNTEAFF.